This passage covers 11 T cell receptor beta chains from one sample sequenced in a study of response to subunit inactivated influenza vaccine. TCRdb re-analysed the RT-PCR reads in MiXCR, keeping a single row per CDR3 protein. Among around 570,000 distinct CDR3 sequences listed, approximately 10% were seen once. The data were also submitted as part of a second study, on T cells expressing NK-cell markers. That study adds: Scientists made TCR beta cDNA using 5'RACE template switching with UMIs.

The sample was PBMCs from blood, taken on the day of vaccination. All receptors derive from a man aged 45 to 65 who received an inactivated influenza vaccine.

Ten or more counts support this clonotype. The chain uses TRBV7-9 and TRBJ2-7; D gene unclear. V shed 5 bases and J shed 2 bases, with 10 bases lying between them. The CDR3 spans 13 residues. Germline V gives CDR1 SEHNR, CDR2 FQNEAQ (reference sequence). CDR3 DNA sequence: TGTGCCAGCAGCCCTACTTCAGCCTACGAGCAGTACTTC. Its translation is CASSPTSAYEQYF. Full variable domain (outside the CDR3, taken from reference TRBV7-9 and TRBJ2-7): DTGVSQNPRHKITKRGQNVTFRCDPISEHNRLYWYRQTLGQGPEFLTYFQNEAQLEKSRLLSDRFSAERPKGSFSTLEIQRTEQGDSAMYLCASSPTSAYEQYFGPGTRLTVT.

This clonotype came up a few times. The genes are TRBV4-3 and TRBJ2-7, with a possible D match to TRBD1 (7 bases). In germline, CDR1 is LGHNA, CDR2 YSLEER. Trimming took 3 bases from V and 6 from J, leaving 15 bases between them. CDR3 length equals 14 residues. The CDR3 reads CASSHTTGTLEQYF. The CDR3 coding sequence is TGCGCCAGCAGCCACACGACAGGGACTCTCGAGCAGTACTTC.

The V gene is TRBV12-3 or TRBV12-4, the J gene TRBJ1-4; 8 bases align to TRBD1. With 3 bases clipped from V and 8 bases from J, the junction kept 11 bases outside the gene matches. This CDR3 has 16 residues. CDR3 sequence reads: CASSFRQGRFGEKLFF. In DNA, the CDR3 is TGTGCCAGCAGTTTCAGACAGGGGAGATTCGGCGAAAAACTGTTTTTT.

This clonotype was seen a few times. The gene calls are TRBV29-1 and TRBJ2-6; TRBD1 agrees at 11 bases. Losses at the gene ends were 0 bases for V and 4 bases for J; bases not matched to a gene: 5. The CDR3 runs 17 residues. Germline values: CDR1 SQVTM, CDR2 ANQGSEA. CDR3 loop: CSVEEGDRGFGANVLTF. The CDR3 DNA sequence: TGCAGCGTTGAAGAGGGGGACAGGGGGTTCGGGGCCAACGTCCTGACTTTC.

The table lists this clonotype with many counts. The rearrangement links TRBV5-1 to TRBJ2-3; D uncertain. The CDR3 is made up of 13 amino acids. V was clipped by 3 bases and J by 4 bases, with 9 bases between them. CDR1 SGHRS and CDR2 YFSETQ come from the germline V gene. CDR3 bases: TGCGCCAGCAGCTCAGACGTCGCAGATACGCAGTATTTT. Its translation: CASSSDVADTQYF.

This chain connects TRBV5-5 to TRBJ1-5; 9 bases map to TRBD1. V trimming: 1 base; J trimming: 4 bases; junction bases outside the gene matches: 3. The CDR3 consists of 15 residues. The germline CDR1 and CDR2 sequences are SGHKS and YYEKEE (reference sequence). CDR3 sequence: CASSLWTGANQPQHF. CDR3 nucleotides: TGTGCCAGCAGCTTGTGGACAGGGGCAAATCAGCCCCAGCATTTT. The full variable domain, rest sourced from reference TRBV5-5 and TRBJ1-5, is DAGVTQSPTHLIKTRGQQVTLRCSPISGHKSVSWYQQVLGQGPQFIFQYYEKEERGRGNFPDRFSARQFPNYSSELNVNALLLGDSALYLCASSLWTGANQPQHFGDGTRLSIL.

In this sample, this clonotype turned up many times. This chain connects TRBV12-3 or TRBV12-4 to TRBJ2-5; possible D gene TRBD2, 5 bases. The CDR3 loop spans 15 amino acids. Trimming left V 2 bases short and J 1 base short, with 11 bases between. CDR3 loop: CASSLWAGLQETQYF. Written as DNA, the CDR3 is TGTGCCAGCAGTTTATGGGCAGGACTCCAAGAGACCCAGTACTTC.

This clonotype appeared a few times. In DNA, the CDR3 is TGCAGTGCTGTTAGACAGGAGCACTATGGGGCTGGCTACACCTTC. Its protein product is CSAVRQEHYGAGYTF. This chain connects TRBV20-1 to TRBJ1-2, with D perhaps TRBD1 (6 bases). The CDR3 consists of 15 residues. CDR1 and CDR2 from the germline V gene are DFQATT and SNEGSKA (reference sequence). The ends were cut back, 5 bases at V and 7 bases at J, with 23 bases in the middle.

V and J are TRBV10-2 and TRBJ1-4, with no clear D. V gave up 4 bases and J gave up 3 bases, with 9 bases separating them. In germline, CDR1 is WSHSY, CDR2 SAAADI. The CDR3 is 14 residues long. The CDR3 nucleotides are TGCGCCAGCAGTGGAGTATCGCCTAATGAAAAACTGTTTTTT. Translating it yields CASSGVSPNEKLFF.

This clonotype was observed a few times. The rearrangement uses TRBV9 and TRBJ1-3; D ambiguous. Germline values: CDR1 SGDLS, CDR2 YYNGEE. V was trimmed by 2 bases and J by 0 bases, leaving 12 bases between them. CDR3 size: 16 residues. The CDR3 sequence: CASSVQDGFSGNTIYF. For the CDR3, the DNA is TGTGCCAGCAGCGTCCAAGACGGATTCTCTGGAAACACCATATATTTT.

CDR3 amino acids: CASSPWTHTDTQYF. DNA of the CDR3: TGTGCCAGCAGCCCCTGGACGCACACAGATACGCAGTATTTT. The V and J genes are TRBV6-2 or TRBV6-3 and TRBJ2-3; unclear D gene. CDR3 length: 14 amino acids. With 6 bases removed from V and 2 bases from J, the gap between germline ends came to 12 bases. Per the germline V gene, CDR1 is MNHEY and CDR2 is SVGEGT.